These T cell receptor beta chains were read from a single sample in a study of cytomegalovirus exposure and HLA in healthy donors. Produced via immunoSEQ multiplex PCR; TCRdb's table is partial and in-frame only. The table has over 150,000 clones, roughly 79% seen once. Sequencing was done on a sample of PBMCs. Source of these receptors: a woman aged 45-65 years in good health and CMV-seronegative. Both conserved end residues are part of each CDR3. Fields, in order: J gene, V gene, D gene, CDR3 DNA, CDR3 protein. The D gene is left open where the match is weak.

>TRBJ2-5|TRBV2|NA
TGTGCCAGCAGCGGAGTTCTCGGGGGAGAGACCCAGTACTTC
CASSGVLGGETQYF
>TRBJ2-1|TRBV7-6|TRBD2
TGTGCCAGCAGCTTAAATAGCGGGGGCCACAATGAGCAGTTCTTC
CASSLNSGGHNEQFF
>TRBJ2-7|TRBV15|TRBD2
TGTGCCACCAGCAGGGAGTGGGGGAGGGGTATAGGCGAGCAGTACTTC
CATSREWGRGIGEQYF
>TRBJ2-1|TRBV5-6|NA
TGTGCCAGCAGCTTCGCCAGGAATGAGCAGTTCTTC
CASSFARNEQFF
>TRBJ2-7|TRBV28|TRBD1
TGTGCCAGCAGTTCCCACAGGGGGCTGAACAACGAGCAGTACTTC
CASSSHRGLNNEQYF
>TRBJ2-7|TRBV7-8|TRBD2
TGTGCCAGCAGCCCGATGGGACTAGCGGGAACCCTGGGGCAGTACTTC
CASSPMGLAGTLGQYF
>TRBJ2-7|TRBV1|NA
TGCACCAGCAGCCAAGAAGGAAATCTAGTCCCTACTGGCGAGCAGTACTTC
CTSSQEGNLVPTGEQYF
>TRBJ2-7|TRBV11-2|NA
TGTGCCAGCACAGGAGGCTACGAGCAGTACTTC
CASTGGYEQYF
>TRBJ1-3|TRBV9|TRBD1
TGTGCCAGCAGCGAAACGGGACAGAACTCTGGAAACACCATATATTTT
CASSETGQNSGNTIYF
>TRBJ1-5|TRBV9|TRBD1
TGTGCCAGCAGCTTAGGGACAGGGAGCGGTCAGCCCCAGCATTTT
CASSLGTGSGQPQHF
>TRBJ1-1|TRBV18|TRBD1
TGTGCCAGCTCACCAGATGGGACAGGGTGGGGGAACACTGAAGCTTTCTTT
CASSPDGTGWGNTEAFF
>TRBJ1-1|TRBV6-5|NA
TGTGCCAGCAGTTACGGTCGGGACACTGAAGCTTTCTTT
CASSYGRDTEAFF
>TRBJ2-1|TRBV13|TRBD1
TGTGCCAGCAGCTCCCGGACAGGGTGGCCGAATGAGCAGTTCTTC
CASSSRTGWPNEQFF
>TRBJ2-5|TRBV7-2|TRBD2
TGTGCCAGCAGCCCCGGGGGCGGACTAGCGGGAAAAGAGACCCAGTACTTC
CASSPGGGLAGKETQYF
>TRBJ1-2|TRBV6-5|TRBD1
TGTGCCAGCAGTTTACAGGGGCTTGGCGGCTACACCTTC
CASSLQGLGGYTF
>TRBJ1-2|TRBV9|TRBD1
TGTGCCAGCAGTACCCCGGGACAGGGGGACAACTATGGCTACACCTTC
CASSTPGQGDNYGYTF
>TRBJ1-5|TRBV19|TRBD1
TGTGCCAGTAGTATAGAAAACAGGGGGAATCAGCCCCAGCATTTT
CASSIENRGNQPQHF
>TRBJ1-1|TRBV2|TRBD1
TGTGCCAGCAGAAAGACAGGGGCCGCTGAAGCTTTCTTT
CASRKTGAAEAFF
>TRBJ1-4|TRBV7-9|TRBD1
TGTGCCAGCAGCTCAGAACAGGGGAAAAACGAAAAACTGTTTTTT
CASSSEQGKNEKLFF
>TRBJ2-3|TRBV18|NA
TGTGCCAGCTCACTCCCCCCGCGGGGGCCAATTACGCAGTATTTT
CASSLPPRGPITQYF
>TRBJ2-3|TRBV28|TRBD2
TGTGCCAGCACTCCTAGCGGGAGTGATACGCAGTATTTT
CASTPSGSDTQYF
>TRBJ1-2|TRBV5-6|TRBD1
TGTGCCAGCAGCTTGGTGTCGGCAGGGGGACATGGCTACACCTTC
CASSLVSAGGHGYTF
>TRBJ2-6|TRBV11-2|NA
TGTGCCAGCAGCCAACTCTTTACAGGGTGGTCTGGGGCCAACGTCCTGACTTTC
CASSQLFTGWSGANVLTF
>TRBJ1-1|TRBV7-2|NA
TGTGCCAGCAGCTCCCGGGGGGACACTGAAGCTTTCTTT
CASSSRGDTEAFF
>TRBJ1-5|TRBV6-1|NA
TGTGCCAGCAGTGAAGACAGGGACCAGCCCCAGCATTTT
CASSEDRDQPQHF